This entry is about one T cell receptor beta chain. This specimen belongs to a study of shared clonotypes between healthy human individuals. Produced via immunoSEQ multiplex PCR; TCRdb's table is partial and in-frame only. Of some 1 million clones listed, 75% are singletons. V was cut by 4 bases and J by 4 bases, with 17 bases left in between. The CDR3 spans 15 residues. Germline loops: CDR1 LNHDA, CDR2 SQIVND (reference sequence). This chain joins TRBV19 and TRBJ2-7; D possibly corresponds to TRBD2 (7 bases). This TCR was recovered from a man between 18 and 29 years old in good health. Specimen: memory CD4+ T cells sorted from blood. Subset: CD45RA-negative fraction. The CDR3 loop is CASSSRGGIGYEQYF. The CDR3 coding sequence is TGTGCCAGTAGTAGCAGGGGAGGGATTGGATACGAGCAGTACTTC.